The following is a TCR beta chain sequence with its context. Its target is not known. Time point defined: week 47, end of study. In every dose of vaccine, 300 ug of mutant IDH1 20-mer peptide was given alongside topical imiquimod. This sample was taken from a study of a mutant IDH1 vaccine in newly diagnosed glioma. Looking at the study overall: The first vaccination came 4-6 weeks after radiotherapy alone, or with temozolomide cycles.

Trimming removed 6 bases at V and 3 bases at J, with 6 bases between. This CDR3 has 11 residues. CDR1 WSHSY and CDR2 SAAADI come from the germline V gene. Method: immunoSEQ multiplex PCR; TCRdb's copy keeps in-frame clones and lacks some. The table lists tens of thousands of clones, 75% of them singletons, with approximately 9.1% in the top ten. The sequence came from a man aged 40-50 years with glioma. Source: PBMCs, taken from a glioma patient whose treatment included an IDH1 peptide vaccine. The rearrangement uses TRBV10-2 and TRBJ2-7, with D perhaps TRBD1 (5 bases). In DNA, the CDR3 is TGCGCCAGCAGCCAGGGCTACGAGCAGTACGTC. Translation gives CASSQGYEQYV.